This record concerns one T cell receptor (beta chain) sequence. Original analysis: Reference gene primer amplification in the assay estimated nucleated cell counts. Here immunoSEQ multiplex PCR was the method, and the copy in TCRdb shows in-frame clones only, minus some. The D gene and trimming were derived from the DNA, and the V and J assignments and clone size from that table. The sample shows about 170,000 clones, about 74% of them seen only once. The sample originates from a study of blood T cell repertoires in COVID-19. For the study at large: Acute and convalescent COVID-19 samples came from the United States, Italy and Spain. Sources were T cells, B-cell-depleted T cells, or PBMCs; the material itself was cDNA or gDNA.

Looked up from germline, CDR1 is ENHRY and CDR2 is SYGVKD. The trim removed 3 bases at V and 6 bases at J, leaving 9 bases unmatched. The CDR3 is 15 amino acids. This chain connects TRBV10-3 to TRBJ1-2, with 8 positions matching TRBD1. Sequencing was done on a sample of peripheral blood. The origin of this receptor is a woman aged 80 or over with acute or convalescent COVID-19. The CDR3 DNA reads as TGTGCCATCAGTGACCCGACAGGGGATCGAAATGGCTACACCTTC. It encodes CAISDPTGDRNGYTF.